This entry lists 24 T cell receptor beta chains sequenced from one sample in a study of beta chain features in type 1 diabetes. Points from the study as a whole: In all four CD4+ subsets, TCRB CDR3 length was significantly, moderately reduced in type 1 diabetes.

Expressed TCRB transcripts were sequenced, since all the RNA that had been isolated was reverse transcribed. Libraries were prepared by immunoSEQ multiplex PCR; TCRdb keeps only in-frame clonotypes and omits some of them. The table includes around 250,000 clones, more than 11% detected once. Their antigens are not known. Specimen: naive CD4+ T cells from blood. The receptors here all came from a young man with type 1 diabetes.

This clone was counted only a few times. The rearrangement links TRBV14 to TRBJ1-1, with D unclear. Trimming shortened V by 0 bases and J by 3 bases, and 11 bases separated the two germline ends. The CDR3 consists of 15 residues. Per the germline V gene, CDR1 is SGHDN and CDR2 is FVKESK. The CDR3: CASSQDGGGYTEAFF. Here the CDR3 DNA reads TGTGCCAGCAGCCAAGACGGTGGAGGGTACACTGAAGCTTTCTTT.

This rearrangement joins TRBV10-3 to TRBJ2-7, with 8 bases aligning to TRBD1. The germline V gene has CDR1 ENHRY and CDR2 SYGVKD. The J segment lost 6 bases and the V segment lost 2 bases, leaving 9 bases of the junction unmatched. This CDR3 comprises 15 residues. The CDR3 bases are TGTGCCATCAGTGAGAGCGGGCAGGGGGCAGGCGAGCAGTACTTC. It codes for CAISESGQGAGEQYF.

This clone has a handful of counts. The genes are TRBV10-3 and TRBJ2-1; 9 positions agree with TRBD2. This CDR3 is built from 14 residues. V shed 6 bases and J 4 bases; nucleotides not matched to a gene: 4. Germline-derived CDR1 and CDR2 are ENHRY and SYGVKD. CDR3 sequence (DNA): TGTGCCATCAGCCAGCGGGAGGCTTACAATGAGCAGTTCTTC. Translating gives CAISQREAYNEQFF.

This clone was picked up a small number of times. CDR3 protein: CASSPLAGDTYEQYF. The CDR3 DNA reads TGTGCCAGCTCACCCCTAGCGGGGGATACCTACGAGCAGTACTTC. The V and J genes are TRBV18 and TRBJ2-7, with TRBD2 identical over 10 bases. Germline values: CDR1 KGHSH, CDR2 LQKENI. Unmatched junction bases numbered 4, after V lost 3 bases and J lost 2 bases. The CDR3 length is 15 residues. The full variable domain, its missing parts supplied by reference TRBV18 and TRBJ2-7, is NAGVMQNPRHLVRRRGQEARLRCSPMKGHSHVYWYRQLPEEGLKFMVYLQKENIIDESGMPKERFSAEFPKEGPSILRIQQVVRGDSAAYFCASSPLAGDTYEQYFGPGTRLTVT.

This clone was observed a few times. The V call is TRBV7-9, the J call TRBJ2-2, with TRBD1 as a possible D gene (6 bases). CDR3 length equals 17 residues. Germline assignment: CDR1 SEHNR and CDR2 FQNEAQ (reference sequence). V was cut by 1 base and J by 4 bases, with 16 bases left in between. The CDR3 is CASSLVVQGPFTGELFF. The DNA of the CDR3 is TGTGCCAGCAGCTTAGTGGTACAGGGCCCCTTCACCGGGGAGCTGTTTTTT.

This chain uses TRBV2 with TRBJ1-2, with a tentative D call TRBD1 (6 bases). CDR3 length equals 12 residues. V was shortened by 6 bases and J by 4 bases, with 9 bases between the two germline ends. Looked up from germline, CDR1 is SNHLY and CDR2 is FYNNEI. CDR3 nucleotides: TGTGCCAGCAGCCTGGACAGCTATGGCTACACCTTC. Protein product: CASSLDSYGYTF. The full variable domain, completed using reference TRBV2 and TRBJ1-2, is EPEVTQTPSHQVTQMGQEVILRCVPISNHLYFYWYRQILGQKVEFLVSFYNNEISEKSEIFDDQFSVERPDGSNFTLKIRSTKLEDSAMYFCASSLDSYGYTFGSGTRLTVV.

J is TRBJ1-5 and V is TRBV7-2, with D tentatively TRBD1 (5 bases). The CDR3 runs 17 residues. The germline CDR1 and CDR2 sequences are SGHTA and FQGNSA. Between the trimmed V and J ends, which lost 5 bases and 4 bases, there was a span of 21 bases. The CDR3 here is CASSLWAPGQGNQPQHF. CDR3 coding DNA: TGTGCCAGCAGCCTATGGGCTCCTGGGCAGGGTAATCAGCCCCAGCATTTT.

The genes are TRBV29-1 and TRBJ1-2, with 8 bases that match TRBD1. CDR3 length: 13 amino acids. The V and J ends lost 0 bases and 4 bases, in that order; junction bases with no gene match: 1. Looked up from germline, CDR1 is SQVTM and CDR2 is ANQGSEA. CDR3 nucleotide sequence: TGCAGCGTTGAAGAGGACAGGGTCTATGGCTACACCTTC. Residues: CSVEEDRVYGYTF.

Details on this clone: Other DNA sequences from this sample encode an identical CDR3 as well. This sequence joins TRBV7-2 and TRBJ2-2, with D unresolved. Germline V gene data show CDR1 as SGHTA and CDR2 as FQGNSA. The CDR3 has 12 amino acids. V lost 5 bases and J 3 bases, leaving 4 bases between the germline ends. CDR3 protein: CASSPYTGELFF. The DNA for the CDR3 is TGTGCCAGCAGCCCCTACACCGGGGAGCTGTTTTTT.

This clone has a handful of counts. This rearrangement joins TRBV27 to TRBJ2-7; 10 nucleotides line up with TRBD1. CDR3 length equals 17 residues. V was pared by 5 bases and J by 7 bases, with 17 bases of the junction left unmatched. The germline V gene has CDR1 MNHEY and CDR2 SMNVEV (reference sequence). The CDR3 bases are TGTGCCAGCAGTCACACATCCGGGACAGGGGTCCCGCGTGAGCAGTACTTC. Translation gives CASSHTSGTGVPREQYF.

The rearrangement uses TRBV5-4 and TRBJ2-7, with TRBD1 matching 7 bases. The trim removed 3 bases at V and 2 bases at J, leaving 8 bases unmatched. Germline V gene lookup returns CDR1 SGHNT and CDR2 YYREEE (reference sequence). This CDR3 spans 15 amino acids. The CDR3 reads CASSSAPTGTYEQYF. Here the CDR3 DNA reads TGTGCCAGCAGCTCCGCTCCGACAGGGACCTACGAGCAGTACTTC. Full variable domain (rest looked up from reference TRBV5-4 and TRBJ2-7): ETGVTQSPTHLIKTRGQQVTLRCSSQSGHNTVSWYQQALGQGPQFIFQYYREEENGRGNFPPRFSGLQFPNYSSELNVNALELDDSALYLCASSSAPTGTYEQYFGPGTRLTVT.

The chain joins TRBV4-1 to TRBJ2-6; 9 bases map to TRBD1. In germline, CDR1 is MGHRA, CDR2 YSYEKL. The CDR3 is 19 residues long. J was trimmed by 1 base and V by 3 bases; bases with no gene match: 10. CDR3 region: CASSQSPGQGLSGANVLTF. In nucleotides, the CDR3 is TGCGCCAGCAGCCAGTCACCGGGACAGGGCCTTTCTGGGGCCAACGTCCTGACTTTC.

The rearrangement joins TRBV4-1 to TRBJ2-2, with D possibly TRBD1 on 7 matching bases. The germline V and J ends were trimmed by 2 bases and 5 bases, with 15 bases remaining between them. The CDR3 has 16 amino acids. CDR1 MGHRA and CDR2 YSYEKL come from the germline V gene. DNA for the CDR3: TGCGCCAGCAGCCAATTGGCAGGGGGGTTAACCGGGGAGCTGTTTTTT. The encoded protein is CASSQLAGGLTGELFF.

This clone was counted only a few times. The DNA for the CDR3 is TGTGCCAGCAGCGGGACAGGGGATGGCTACACCTTC. Its protein product is CASSGTGDGYTF. V is TRBV5-4 and J is TRBJ1-2; TRBD1 matches at 10 bases. Germline V gene data show CDR1 as SGHNT and CDR2 as YYREEE (reference sequence). This CDR3 comprises 12 residues. V gave up 4 bases and J gave up 6 bases; unmatched junction bases: 0.

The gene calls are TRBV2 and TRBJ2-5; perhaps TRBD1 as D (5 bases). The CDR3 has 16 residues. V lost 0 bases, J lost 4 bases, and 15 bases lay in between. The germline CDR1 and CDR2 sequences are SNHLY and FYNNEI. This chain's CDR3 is CASSEARTYLSETQYF. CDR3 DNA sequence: TGTGCCAGCAGTGAAGCCAGGACATACCTATCAGAGACCCAGTACTTC.

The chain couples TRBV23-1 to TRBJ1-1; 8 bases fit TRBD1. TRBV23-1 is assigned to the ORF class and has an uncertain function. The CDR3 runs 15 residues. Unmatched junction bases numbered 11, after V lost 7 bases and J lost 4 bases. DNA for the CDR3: TGCGCCAGCATTCCGACAGGGGCTGAAACCACTGAAGCTTTCTTT. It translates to CASIPTGAETTEAFF.

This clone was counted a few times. The CDR3 loop is CASSQDVAGPGGYTF. CDR3 bases: TGTGCCAGCAGCCAAGATGTGGCAGGCCCTGGAGGCTACACCTTC. V is TRBV14 and J is TRBJ1-2, with D uncertain. Trimming took 0 bases from V and 8 from J, leaving 16 bases between them. This CDR3 region has 15 residues. The germline gives CDR1 SGHDN, CDR2 FVKESK.

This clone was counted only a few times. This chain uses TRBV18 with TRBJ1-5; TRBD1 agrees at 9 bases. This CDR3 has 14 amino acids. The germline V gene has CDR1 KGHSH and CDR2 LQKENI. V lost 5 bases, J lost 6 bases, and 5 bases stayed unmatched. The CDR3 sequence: CASSRTGDSQPQHF. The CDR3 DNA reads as TGTGCCAGCTCAAGGACAGGGGACAGTCAGCCCCAGCATTTT.

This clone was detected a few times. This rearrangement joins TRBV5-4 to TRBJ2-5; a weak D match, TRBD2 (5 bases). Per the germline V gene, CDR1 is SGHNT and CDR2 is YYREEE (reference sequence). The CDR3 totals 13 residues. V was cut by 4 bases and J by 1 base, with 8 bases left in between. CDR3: CASSRDVQETQYF. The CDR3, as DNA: TGTGCCAGCAGCCGGGATGTCCAAGAGACCCAGTACTTC.

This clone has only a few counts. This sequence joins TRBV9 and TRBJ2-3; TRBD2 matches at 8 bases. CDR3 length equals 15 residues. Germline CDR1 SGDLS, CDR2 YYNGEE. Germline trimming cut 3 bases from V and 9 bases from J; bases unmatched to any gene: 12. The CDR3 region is CASSDQGTRALTQYF. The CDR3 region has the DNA TGTGCCAGCAGCGACCAGGGGACTAGAGCTTTGACGCAGTATTTT.

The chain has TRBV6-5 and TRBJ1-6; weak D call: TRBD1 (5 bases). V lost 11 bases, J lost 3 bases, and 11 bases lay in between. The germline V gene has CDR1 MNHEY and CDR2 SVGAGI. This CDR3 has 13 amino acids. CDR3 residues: CAAQGNYNSPLHF. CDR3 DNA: TGTGCCGCCCAGGGAAACTATAATTCACCCCTCCACTTT.

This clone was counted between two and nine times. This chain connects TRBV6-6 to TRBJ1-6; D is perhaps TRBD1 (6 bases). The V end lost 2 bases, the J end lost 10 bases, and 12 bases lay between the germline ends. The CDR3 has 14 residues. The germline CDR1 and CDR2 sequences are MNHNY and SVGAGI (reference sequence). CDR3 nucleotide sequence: TGTGCCAGCAGTTACGGGGGCGGAGGATCACCCCTCCACTTT. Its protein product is CASSYGGGGSPLHF.

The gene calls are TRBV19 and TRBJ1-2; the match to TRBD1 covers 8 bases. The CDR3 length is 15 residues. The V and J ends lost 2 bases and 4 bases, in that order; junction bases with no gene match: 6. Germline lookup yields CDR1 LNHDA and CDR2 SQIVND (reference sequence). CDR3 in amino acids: CASSIKGQGFYGYTF. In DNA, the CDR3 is TGTGCCAGTAGTATAAAAGGACAGGGCTTCTATGGCTACACCTTC.

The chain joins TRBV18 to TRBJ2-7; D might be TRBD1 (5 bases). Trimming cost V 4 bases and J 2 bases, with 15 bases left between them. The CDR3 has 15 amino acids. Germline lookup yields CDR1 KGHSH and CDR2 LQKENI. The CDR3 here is CASSHGSVGPYEQYF. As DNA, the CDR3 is TGTGCCAGCTCACACGGGTCGGTGGGGCCCTACGAGCAGTACTTC.